This T cell receptor (beta chain) was found in a study of technical replicates of blood from several donors. V lost 5 bases to trimming and J lost 0 bases; unmatched junction nucleotides: 10. The V gene's germline CDR1 is KGHSH and CDR2 LQKENI. This CDR3 has 18 amino acids. Sequencing used immunoSEQ multiplex PCR; TCRdb keeps in-frame clones, though not all of them. The sample shows fewer than 90,000 clones, just under 95% of them seen only once. The clonotype comes from a human donor in good health. This chain uses TRBV18 with TRBJ2-2; 9 bases line up with TRBD2. Sequencing was carried out using T cells isolated from PBMCs. As DNA, the CDR3 is TGTGCCAGCTCATGGTTCGGCGGGAGGGCCGCGAACACCGGGGAGCTGTTTTTT. It is translated as CASSWFGGRAANTGELFF.